A selection of T cell receptor beta chains follows, all from one sample in a study of shared clonotypes between healthy human individuals. Sequencing was performed with immunoSEQ multiplex PCR; in TCRdb, only in-frame clones are kept and a portion is missing. The table records a few million clones, approximately 92% of them present only once. The specimen was naive CD8+ T cells from PBMCs. The receptors originated from a man between 18 and 35 years old in good health. Some clones in this sample may be carry-over from other donors' samples. Each CDR3 is given with its conserved first and last residue. D genes are given only for firm matches. The size entry is marked missing in some rows and otherwise reads once, few, many or a size class.

J gene | D gene | clone size | V gene | CDR3 protein | CDR3 DNA
TRBJ2-1 | NA | NA | TRBV27 | CASSLGGPTRGNEQFF | TGTGCCAGCAGTTTAGGGGGCCCCACGAGGGGCAATGAGCAGTTCTTC
TRBJ2-5 | TRBD2 | NA | TRBV4-1 | CASAGTTHWETQYF | TGCGCCAGCGCGGGGACTACTCATTGGGAGACCCAGTACTTC
TRBJ1-2 | NA | NA | TRBV9 | CASSEDGNYGYTF | TGTGCCAGCAGCGAGGACGGTAACTATGGCTACACCTTC
TRBJ2-1 | TRBD2 | NA | TRBV9 | CASSPGVASGRANEQFF | TGTGCCAGCAGCCCGGGGGTGGCTAGCGGGAGAGCGAATGAGCAGTTCTTC
TRBJ2-7 | TRBD1 | NA | TRBV29-1 | CSVEDPGRGFNEQYF | TGCAGCGTTGAAGATCCGGGCAGGGGGTTCAACGAGCAGTACTTC
TRBJ1-1 | NA | NA | TRBV5-4 | CASTYHGYTEAFF | TGTGCCAGCACCTACCACGGGTACACTGAAGCTTTCTTT
TRBJ2-1 | NA | NA | TRBV27 | CASSLIIGHEQFF | TGTGCCAGCAGTTTAATCATCGGCCATGAGCAGTTCTTC
TRBJ2-1 | TRBD2 | few | TRBV19 | CAVSSGSYNEQFF | TGTGCCGTATCTAGCGGGTCTTACAATGAGCAGTTCTTC
TRBJ1-3 | NA | NA | TRBV6-6 | CASSLDRNTIYF | TGTGCCAGCAGTCTCGACAGAAACACCATATATTTT
TRBJ1-2 | NA | NA | TRBV12-5 | CASGLGEWLNYGYTF | TGTGCTAGTGGTTTAGGCGAATGGCTTAACTATGGCTACACCTTC
TRBJ2-1 | TRBD2 | once | TRBV6-5 | CASRRLAGGHNEQFF | TGTGCCAGCAGGCGACTAGCGGGAGGTCACAATGAGCAGTTCTTC
TRBJ1-1 | NA | NA | TRBV7-6 | CASTLWAASNTEAFF | TGTGCCAGCACCCTTTGGGCGGCGTCGAACACTGAAGCTTTCTTT
TRBJ2-6 | TRBD1 | NA | TRBV4-1 | CASSLGTEGYWANVLTF | TGCGCCAGCAGCCTGGGGACAGAGGGCTACTGGGCCAACGTCCTGACTTTC
TRBJ2-1 | NA | NA | TRBV5-1 | CASWGLALGDNEQFF | TGCGCCAGCTGGGGGCTAGCGTTGGGCGACAATGAGCAGTTCTTC
TRBJ2-5 | NA | NA | TRBV9 | CASNSGRGLETQYF | TGTGCCAGCAACTCCGGCAGGGGCCTAGAGACCCAGTACTTC
TRBJ2-1 | TRBD2 | NA | TRBV5-1 | CASRLAVNEQFF | TGCGCCAGCAGACTAGCGGTCAATGAGCAGTTCTTC
TRBJ2-3 | NA | NA | TRBV11-2 | CASSFRVDTQYF | TGTGCCAGCAGCTTCAGGGTAGATACGCAGTATTTT
TRBJ2-7 | TRBD2 | NA | TRBV4-1 | CASSQGSLAGAYEQYF | TGCGCCAGCAGCCAAGGGTCCCTAGCGGGTGCCTACGAGCAGTACTTC
TRBJ1-1 | NA | NA | TRBV5-6 | CASSEALRIEAFF | TGTGCCAGCAGCGAGGCCCTGAGGATTGAAGCTTTCTTT
TRBJ1-4 | NA | NA | TRBV7-6 | CASSDPSQGSSEKLFF | TGTGCCAGCAGCGACCCGTCCCAGGGTTCGAGTGAAAAACTGTTTTTT
TRBJ1-2 | NA | NA | TRBV27 | CASSFGTDPNYGYTF | TGTGCCAGCAGTTTTGGGACCGATCCTAACTATGGCTACACCTTC
TRBJ2-7 | NA | NA | TRBV4-2 | CASSQGDGTYEQYF | TGTGCCAGCAGCCAAGGGGACGGTACCTACGAGCAGTACTTC
TRBJ2-5 | NA | NA | TRBV27 | CASLDNEGETQYF | TGTGCCAGCTTGGACAACGAGGGAGAGACCCAGTACTTC
TRBJ2-3 | TRBD2 | once | TRBV23-1 | CASSRRTGGGTDTQYF | TGCGCCAGCAGTCGGAGAACGGGGGGAGGGACAGATACGCAGTATTTT
TRBJ2-1 | TRBD2 | NA | TRBV2 | CASCVGTSGFTDEQFF | TGTGCCAGCTGCGTTGGGACTAGCGGGTTCACAGATGAGCAGTTCTTC
TRBJ1-1 | NA | NA | TRBV28 | CASSLPKNTEAFF | TGTGCCAGCAGTTTACCGAAGAACACTGAAGCTTTCTTT
TRBJ2-7 | NA | NA | TRBV4-1 | CASSQPPGRDRSYEQYF | TGCGCCAGCAGCCAACCCCCGGGACGTGACAGGTCCTACGAGCAGTACTTC
TRBJ2-3 | TRBD1 | once | TRBV19 | CASSTGQGTGTDTQYF | TGTGCCAGTAGTACAGGACAGGGGACTGGCACAGATACGCAGTATTTT
TRBJ1-1 | NA | NA | TRBV28 | CASSLRARVGDTEAFF | TGTGCCAGCAGTTTAAGGGCCAGGGTTGGGGACACTGAAGCTTTCTTT
TRBJ2-2 | TRBD2 | NA | TRBV4-1 | CASSHSSGTGELFF | TGCGCCAGCAGCCACTCTAGCGGAACCGGGGAGCTGTTTTTT
TRBJ1-4 | TRBD1 | NA | TRBV29-1 | CSVDTMGQGGEKLFF | TGCAGCGTTGATACGATGGGACAGGGAGGTGAAAAACTGTTTTTT
TRBJ2-1 | NA | once | TRBV11-2 | CASSIDGFKQFF | TGTGCCAGCAGCATTGACGGCTTTAAGCAGTTCTTC
TRBJ1-1 | NA | few | TRBV28 | CASEFTRMNTEAFF | TGTGCCAGCGAGTTCACACGGATGAACACTGAAGCTTTCTTT
TRBJ1-2 | NA | NA | TRBV5-4 | CASSETGYYGYTF | TGTGCCAGCAGCGAGACAGGTTACTATGGCTACACCTTC
TRBJ2-7 | NA | NA | TRBV28 | CATRAVLSYEQYF | TGTGCCACCCGCGCGGTTCTCTCCTACGAGCAGTACTTC
TRBJ1-2 | NA | NA | TRBV19 | CASSILTGSWYGYTF | TGTGCCAGTAGTATCCTAACAGGGTCTTGGTATGGCTACACCTTC
TRBJ1-2 | TRBD1 | once | TRBV5-1 | CASSLRGTDRGPLAGYTF | TGCGCCAGCAGCTTGAGAGGTACGGACAGGGGGCCCCTCGCCGGCTACACCTTC
TRBJ2-7 | TRBD2 | once | TRBV27 | CASSLDAGLISYEQYF | TGTGCCAGCAGTTTAGATGCGGGACTAATCTCCTACGAGCAGTACTTC
TRBJ2-7 | TRBD2 | NA | TRBV7-9 | CASSPGLASYEQYF | TGTGCCAGCAGCCCAGGACTAGCAAGCTACGAGCAGTACTTC
TRBJ2-7 | NA | NA | TRBV28 | CASSSSQGREQYF | TGTGCCAGCAGTTCGAGCCAGGGTCGCGAGCAGTACTTC
TRBJ2-1 | NA | NA | TRBV4-2 | CASSQGVESYSYNEQFF | TGTGCCAGCAGCCAGGGAGTGGAGAGCTACTCCTACAATGAGCAGTTCTTC
TRBJ1-3 | NA | NA | TRBV11-2 | CASSLGWGSGNTIYF | TGTGCCAGCAGCTTAGGATGGGGCTCTGGAAACACCATATATTTT
TRBJ1-3 | TRBD1 | NA | TRBV28 | CASRRTGGNTIYF | TGTGCCAGCAGGAGGACAGGGGGAAACACCATATATTTT
TRBJ2-1 | NA | NA | TRBV7-8 | CASSLAPQDEQFF | TGTGCCAGCAGCTTAGCCCCTCAGGATGAGCAGTTCTTC
TRBJ2-7 | NA | NA | TRBV28 | CASSPRRRGSHYEQYF | TGTGCCAGCAGCCCCAGGCGCCGGGGGAGCCACTACGAGCAGTACTTC
TRBJ1-4 | TRBD1 | NA | TRBV2 | CASRGQGWGEKLFF | TGTGCCAGCAGGGGACAGGGGTGGGGTGAAAAACTGTTTTTT
TRBJ1-1 | NA | NA | TRBV4-2 | CASSQVGRGTEAFF | TGTGCCAGCAGCCAAGTGGGGAGGGGCACTGAAGCTTTCTTT
TRBJ2-3 | NA | NA | TRBV7-6 | CASSSMYSGAPDTQYF | TGTGCCAGCAGCTCAATGTATTCGGGAGCACCAGATACGCAGTATTTT
TRBJ1-1 | TRBD1 | NA | TRBV19 | CASSITGGPNTEAFF | TGTGCCAGTAGTATTACAGGGGGCCCTAACACTGAAGCTTTCTTT
TRBJ1-3 | NA | NA | TRBV7-9 | CASSLVMLDTIYF | TGTGCCAGCAGCTTAGTAATGTTGGACACCATATATTTT
TRBJ2-7 | NA | NA | TRBV7-7 | CASSLDGTYEQYF | TGTGCCAGCAGCTTAGATGGCACGTACGAGCAGTACTTC